Following are 24 T cell receptor beta chains from one sample sequenced in a study of technical replicates of blood from a handful of donors. Sequenced by immunoSEQ multiplex PCR; TCRdb stores in-frame clones only, minus some. Of fewer than 90,000 clones in the sample, around 94% were seen once. The sample consisted of T cells isolated from PBMCs. These receptors came from a human donor in good health.

The V gene is TRBV15, the J gene TRBJ1-2; 8 nucleotides agree with TRBD1. Trimming cost V 3 bases and J 4 bases; bases outside gene matches: 13. The CDR3 extends over 17 amino acids. Germline-derived CDR1 and CDR2 are LNHNV and YYDKDF (reference sequence). CDR3 sequence (DNA): TGTGCCACCAGCAGGGATCGTGACAGGGGAGTTAGCTATGGCTACACCTTC. This encodes CATSRDRDRGVSYGYTF. The full variable domain, with the rest looked up from reference TRBV15 and TRBJ1-2, is DAMVIQNPRYQVTQFGKPVTLSCSQTLNHNVMYWYQQKSSQAPKLLFHYYDKDFNNEADTPDNFQSRRPNTSFCFLDIRSPGLGDTAMYLCATSRDRDRGVSYGYTFGSGTRLTVV.

This clone was seen a handful of times. This chain joins TRBV14 and TRBJ1-1; 10 positions agree with TRBD1. The CDR3 extends over 12 amino acids. Germline trimming cut 9 bases from V and 4 bases from J; bases unmatched to any gene: 2. CDR1 is SGHDN and CDR2 is FVKESK in the germline V gene. The CDR3 loop reads CASRQGATEAFF. CDR3 nucleotide sequence: TGTGCCAGTAGACAGGGGGCCACTGAAGCTTTCTTT.

V and J are TRBV4-1 and TRBJ2-7, with TRBD2 matching 14 bases. The CDR3 runs to 18 residues. Germline loops: CDR1 MGHRA, CDR2 YSYEKL. J lost 5 bases, V lost 4 bases, and 13 bases had no gene match. This chain's CDR3 is CASSPAGLAGVRGHEQYF. Here the CDR3 DNA reads TGCGCCAGCAGCCCCGCGGGACTAGCGGGAGTCCGAGGACACGAGCAGTACTTC.

This clone was recorded a few times. The chain carries TRBV30 and TRBJ2-6, with 7 bases fitting TRBD1. There are 14 residues in the CDR3. With V trimmed by 3 bases and J by 2 bases, 1 base remained unmatched. Germline assignment: CDR1 GTSNPN and CDR2 SVGIG (reference sequence). The DNA for the CDR3 is TGTGCCTGGAGCCAGGGGGCTGGGGCCAACGTCCTGACTTTC. Protein sequence: CAWSQGAGANVLTF.

This sequence joins TRBV30 and TRBJ1-2; tentative D call: TRBD1 (5 bases). The CDR3 sequence is 14 residues long. V was trimmed by 5 bases and J by 2 bases, leaving 15 bases between them. Germline CDR1 reads GTSNPN; CDR2 reads SVGIG (reference sequence). CDR3 nucleotide sequence: TGTGCCTGGGGCGGGACGGGCCTCAACTATGGCTACACCTTC. Residues: CAWGGTGLNYGYTF.

The V gene is TRBV4-2, the J gene TRBJ2-1, with D hard to call. The CDR3 extends over 16 amino acids. Trimming shortened V by 1 base and J by 1 base, and 11 bases separated the two germline ends. The V gene's germline CDR1 is LGHNA and CDR2 YNFKEQ. CDR3 DNA sequence: TGTGCCAGCAGCCAAGCAGGCACTGCTTCCTACAATGAGCAGTTCTTC. Translating gives CASSQAGTASYNEQFF.

This chain links TRBV10-2 with TRBJ2-2; no clear D. This CDR3 is 14 amino acids long. The ends were cut back, 3 bases at V and 3 bases at J, with 8 bases in the middle. Germline loops: CDR1 WSHSY, CDR2 SAAADI. The CDR3 protein is CASSEPRYTGELFF. CDR3 sequence (DNA): TGCGCCAGCAGTGAACCTAGATACACCGGGGAGCTGTTTTTT.

This chain connects TRBV30 to TRBJ1-2, with 9 positions matching TRBD1. The CDR3 contains 12 residues. Germline-derived CDR1 and CDR2 are GTSNPN and SVGIG (reference sequence). The CDR3 loop reads CAFTGGAGGYTF. CDR3 sequence (DNA): TGTGCATTTACAGGGGGCGCAGGGGGCTACACCTTC.

The count of this clone is one. This rearrangement joins TRBV7-6 to TRBJ1-1; 7 bases map to TRBD1. The CDR3 length is 15 residues. Germline V gene lookup returns CDR1 SGHVS and CDR2 FNYEAQ. V trimming: 5 bases; J trimming: 0 bases; junction bases outside the gene matches: 6. CDR3 region: CASSLRQGLNTEAFF. DNA of the CDR3: TGTGCCAGCAGCCTAAGACAGGGACTGAACACTGAAGCTTTCTTT.

V gene TRBV11-2 combines with J gene TRBJ2-1; TRBD2 matches at 12 bases. The CDR3 has 15 residues. Germline V gene data show CDR1 as SGHAT and CDR2 as FQNNGV. V trimming: 1 base; J trimming: 8 bases; junction bases outside the gene matches: 3. CDR3 DNA: TGTGCCAGCAGCTTAGTGCCTAGCGGGAGGGATGAGCAGTTCTTC. Its translation is CASSLVPSGRDEQFF.

V usage is TRBV6-1 and J usage is TRBJ2-7; 9 bases align to TRBD2. Looked up from germline, CDR1 is MNHNS and CDR2 is SASEGT. V lost 1 base, J lost 4 bases, and 11 bases stayed unmatched. The CDR3 has 17 residues. The CDR3 sequence: CASSEGGLAGTGYEQYF. CDR3 in DNA: TGTGCCAGCAGTGAAGGTGGCCTAGCGGGGACTGGGTACGAGCAGTACTTC.

The J gene is TRBJ2-2, the V gene TRBV9; 11 bases line up with TRBD2. Germline loops: CDR1 SGDLS, CDR2 YYNGEE. V lost 7 bases, J lost 7 bases, and 9 bases stayed unmatched. The CDR3 is 15 residues long. CDR3 sequence reads: CASSPSGGPGGELFF. CDR3 nucleotide sequence: TGTGCCAGCTCCCCTAGCGGGGGGCCGGGCGGGGAGCTGTTTTTT.

The CDR3 loop reads CASSPSQGAELFF. The CDR3 DNA reads TGTGCCAGCAGTCCCAGTCAGGGGGCGGAACTGTTTTTT. The rearrangement links TRBV9 to TRBJ1-4; TRBD1 agrees at 8 bases. The V gene end was trimmed by 5 bases and the J gene end by 12 bases; junction bases not matched to a gene: 9. The CDR3 has 13 amino acids. Germline CDR1 reads SGDLS; CDR2 reads YYNGEE.

The DNA of the CDR3 is TGCGCCAGCAGGCTTCTCCCCTTCGTGGTAACTAGATTAGGCACAGATACGCAGTATTTT. This gives the protein CASRLLPFVVTRLGTDTQYF. The rearrangement joins TRBV5-1 to TRBJ2-3; TRBD2 might be the D (5 bases). V was clipped by 5 bases and J by 1 base, with 29 bases between them. This CDR3 comprises 20 residues. The V gene's germline CDR1 is SGHRS and CDR2 YFSETQ.

The chain carries TRBV2 and TRBJ2-5, with D hard to call. The germline gives CDR1 SNHLY, CDR2 FYNNEI. The V and J ends lost 8 bases and 0 bases respectively, with 4 bases between them. There are 11 residues in the CDR3. The CDR3: CASRYQETQYF. The CDR3 nucleotides read TGTGCCAGCCGGTACCAAGAGACCCAGTACTTC.

CDR3 sequence reads: CASSRYLTGLDMSGAFF. In DNA, the CDR3 is TGTGCCAGCAGCCGATATCTGACAGGGTTAGATATGAGTGGAGCTTTCTTT. The chain combines TRBV7-8 with TRBJ1-1; 7 positions match TRBD1. Germline V gives CDR1 SGHVS, CDR2 FQNEAQ. The CDR3 runs to 17 residues. V dropped 5 bases and J dropped 10; count of bases not matched to a gene: 22.

Written as DNA, the CDR3 is TGTGCCAGCAGTCTCGGACTAGCGGGGGTTGGGGAGCTGTTTTTT. This gives the protein CASSLGLAGVGELFF. The chain has TRBV6-5 and TRBJ2-2, with 13 bases aligning to TRBD2. The ends lost 5 bases at V and 8 bases at J; junction bases unmatched: 5. Germline CDR1 MNHEY, CDR2 SVGAGI. This CDR3 has 15 residues.

V and J are TRBV4-1 and TRBJ2-1; 8 bases agree with TRBD2. Germline trimming cut 3 bases from V and 8 bases from J; bases unmatched to any gene: 15. Per the germline V gene, CDR1 is MGHRA and CDR2 is YSYEKL. The CDR3 runs to 17 residues. CDR3 in DNA: TGCGCCAGCAGCCACCACCCCGCGGGGGGCGTGTCCGATGAGCAGTTCTTC. Translation gives CASSHHPAGGVSDEQFF.

This chain links TRBV30 with TRBJ2-2; weak D call: TRBD2 (5 bases). Germline loops: CDR1 GTSNPN, CDR2 SVGIG (reference sequence). The CDR3 loop spans 14 amino acids. The V end lost 4 bases, the J end lost 3 bases, and 12 bases lay between the germline ends. CDR3: CAWTSGFYTGELFF. The CDR3 region has the DNA TGTGCCTGGACTTCGGGATTTTACACCGGGGAGCTGTTTTTT.

The chain combines TRBV15 with TRBJ2-1; TRBD2 aligns across 7 bases. With V trimmed by 0 bases and J by 4 bases, 6 bases remained unmatched. The V gene's germline CDR1 is LNHNV and CDR2 YYDKDF (reference sequence). The CDR3 runs 16 residues. CDR3 sequence: CATSREGLGGYNEQFF. DNA for the CDR3: TGTGCCACCAGCAGAGAGGGTCTGGGGGGGTACAATGAGCAGTTCTTC.

The gene calls are TRBV6-1 and TRBJ1-4, with D perhaps TRBD1 (6 bases). The CDR3 sequence is 16 residues long. V was trimmed by 4 bases and J by 2 bases, leaving 14 bases between them. Germline CDR1 MNHNS, CDR2 SASEGT. CDR3 loop: CASSGYQGSTNEKLFF. The CDR3 region has the DNA TGTGCCAGCAGTGGATACCAGGGGAGTACTAATGAAAAACTGTTTTTT.

This sequence joins TRBV7-9 and TRBJ2-3; weak D call: TRBD1 (5 bases). Trimming cost V 3 bases and J 6 bases, with 13 bases left between them. The CDR3 has 14 residues. Germline lookup yields CDR1 SEHNR and CDR2 FQNEAQ (reference sequence). The CDR3 region is CASSFVQASDTQYF. In nucleotides, the CDR3 is TGTGCCAGCAGCTTCGTACAGGCTTCGGATACGCAGTATTTT.

This chain joins TRBV15 and TRBJ1-2; a weak D match, TRBD1 (6 bases). V was cut by 8 bases and J by 3 bases, with 13 bases left in between. The CDR3 is 13 amino acids. Germline CDR1 is LNHNV and CDR2 is YYDKDF (reference sequence). The CDR3 sequence: CATLQGLHYGYTF. The CDR3, as DNA: TGTGCCACCCTACAGGGCCTGCACTATGGCTACACCTTC.

The chain has TRBV5-1 and TRBJ2-1, with 16 positions matching TRBD2. CDR3 length equals 15 residues. Germline CDR1 is SGHRS and CDR2 is YFSETQ. Trimming at V came to 5 bases and at J to 8 bases, leaving 4 bases not matched to a gene. CDR3 amino acids: CASSPGTSGGDEQFF. Written as DNA, the CDR3 is TGCGCCAGCAGTCCCGGGACTAGCGGGGGGGATGAGCAGTTCTTC. Drawing the rest from reference TRBV5-1 and TRBJ2-1, the complete variable domain is KAGVTQTPRYLIKTRGQQVTLSCSPISGHRSVSWYQQTPGQGLQFLFEYFSETQRNKGNFPGRFSGRQFSNSRSEMNVSTLELGDSALYLCASSPGTSGGDEQFFGPGTRLTVL.